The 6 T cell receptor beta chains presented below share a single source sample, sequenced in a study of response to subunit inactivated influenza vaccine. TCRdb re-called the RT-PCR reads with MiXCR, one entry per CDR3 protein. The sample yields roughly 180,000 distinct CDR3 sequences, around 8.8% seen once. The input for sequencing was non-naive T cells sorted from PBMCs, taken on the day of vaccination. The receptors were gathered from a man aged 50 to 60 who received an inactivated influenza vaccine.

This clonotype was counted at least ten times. CDR3 nucleotide sequence: TGTGCCAGCAGTTACATGGGGGGCATCGGTGAAAAACTGTTTTTT. Translation: CASSYMGGIGEKLFF. The chain employs TRBV6-5 and TRBJ1-4, with D perhaps TRBD1 (6 bases). Trimming stripped 2 bases from V and 7 bases from J, with 14 bases between. The V gene's germline CDR1 is MNHEY and CDR2 SVGAGI. CDR3 size: 15 residues.

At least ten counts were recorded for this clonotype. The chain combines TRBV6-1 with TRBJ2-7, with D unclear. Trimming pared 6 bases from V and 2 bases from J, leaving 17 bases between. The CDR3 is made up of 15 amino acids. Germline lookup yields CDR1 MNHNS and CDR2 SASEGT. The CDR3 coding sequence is TGTGCCAGCAGAAGTAGTCGGCGGAGACCCTACGAGCAGTACTTC. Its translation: CASRSSRRRPYEQYF.

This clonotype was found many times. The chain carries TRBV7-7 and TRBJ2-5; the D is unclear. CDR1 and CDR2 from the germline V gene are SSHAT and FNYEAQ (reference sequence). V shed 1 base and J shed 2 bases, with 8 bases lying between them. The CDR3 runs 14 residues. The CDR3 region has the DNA TGTGCCAGCAGCTTAGGCAGCCATCAAGAGACCCAGTACTTC. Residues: CASSLGSHQETQYF.

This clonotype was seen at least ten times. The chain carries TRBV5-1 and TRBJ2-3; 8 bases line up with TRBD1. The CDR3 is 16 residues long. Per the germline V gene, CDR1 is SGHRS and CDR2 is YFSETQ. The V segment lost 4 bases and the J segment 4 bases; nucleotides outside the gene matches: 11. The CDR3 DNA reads TGCGCCAGCAGCCCTAACCGACAGGGGAGAGCAGATACGCAGTATTTT. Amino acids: CASSPNRQGRADTQYF.

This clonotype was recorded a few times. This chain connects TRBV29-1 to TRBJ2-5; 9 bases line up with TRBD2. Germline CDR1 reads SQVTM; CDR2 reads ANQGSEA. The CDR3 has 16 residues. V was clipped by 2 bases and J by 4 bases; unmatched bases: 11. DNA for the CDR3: TGCAGCGTTGAATCTCCCGCGGGGGGGTCCCGAGAGACCCAGTACTTC. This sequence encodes CSVESPAGGSRETQYF.

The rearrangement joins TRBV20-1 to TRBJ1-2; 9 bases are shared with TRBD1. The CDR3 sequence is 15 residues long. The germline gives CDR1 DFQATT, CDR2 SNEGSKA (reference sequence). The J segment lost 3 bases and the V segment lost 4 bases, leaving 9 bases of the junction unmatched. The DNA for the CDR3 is TGCAGTGCTACTTTGGGGGACAGGGAGCACTATGGCTACACCTTC. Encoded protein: CSATLGDREHYGYTF.